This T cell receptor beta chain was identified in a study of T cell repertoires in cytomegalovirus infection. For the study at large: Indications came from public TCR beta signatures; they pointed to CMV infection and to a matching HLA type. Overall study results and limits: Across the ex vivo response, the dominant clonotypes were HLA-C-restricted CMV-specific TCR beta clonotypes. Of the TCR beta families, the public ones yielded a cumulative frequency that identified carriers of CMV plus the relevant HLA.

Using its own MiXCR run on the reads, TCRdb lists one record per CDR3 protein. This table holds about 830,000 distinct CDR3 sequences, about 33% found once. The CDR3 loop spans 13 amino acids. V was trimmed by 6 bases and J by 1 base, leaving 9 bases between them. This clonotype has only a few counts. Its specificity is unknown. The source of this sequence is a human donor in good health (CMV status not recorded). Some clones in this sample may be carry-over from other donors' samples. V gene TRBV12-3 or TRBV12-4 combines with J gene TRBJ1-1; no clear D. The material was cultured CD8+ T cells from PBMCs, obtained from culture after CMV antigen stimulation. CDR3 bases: TGTGCCAGCAGCATACAGAGGAACACTGAAGCTTTCTTT. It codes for CASSIQRNTEAFF.